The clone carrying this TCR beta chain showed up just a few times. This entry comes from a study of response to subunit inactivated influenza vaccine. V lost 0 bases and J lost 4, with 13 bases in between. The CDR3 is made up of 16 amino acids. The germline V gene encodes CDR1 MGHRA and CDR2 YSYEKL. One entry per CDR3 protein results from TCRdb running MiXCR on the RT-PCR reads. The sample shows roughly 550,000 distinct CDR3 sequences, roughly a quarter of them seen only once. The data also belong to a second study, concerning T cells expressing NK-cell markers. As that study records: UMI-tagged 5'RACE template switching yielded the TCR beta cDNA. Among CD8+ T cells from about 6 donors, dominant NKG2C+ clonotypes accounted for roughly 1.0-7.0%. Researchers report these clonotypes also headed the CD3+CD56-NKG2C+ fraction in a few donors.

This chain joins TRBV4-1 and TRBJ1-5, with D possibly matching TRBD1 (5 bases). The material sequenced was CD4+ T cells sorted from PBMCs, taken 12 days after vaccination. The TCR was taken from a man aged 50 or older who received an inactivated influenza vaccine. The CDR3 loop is CASSQDGGRENQPQHF. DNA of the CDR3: TGCGCCAGCAGCCAAGATGGGGGGAGGGAAAATCAGCCCCAGCATTTT.